Listed below are T cell receptor beta chains from one sample, sequenced in a study of T-cell memory formation after mild COVID-19. TCRdb passed the 5' RACE reads through MiXCR, listing each CDR3 protein once. The sample records roughly 600,000 distinct CDR3 sequences, roughly 18% being singletons. The specimen was PBMCs or a T cell subset sorted from them (not recorded which). These receptors originate from an adult woman who had mild COVID-19 (a few samples of this study predate the infection). Cell type and time point are not known. The CDR3 runs from the conserved cysteine through the conserved F or W. The D gene is left open where the match is weak. The size entry is marked missing in some rows and otherwise reads once, few, many or a size class.

size,D,V,J,CDR3,DNA
.,.,TRBV4-2,TRBJ1-1,CATRGPRDGNTEAFF,TGTGCCACTCGAGGGCCCAGAGACGGGAACACTGAAGCTTTCTTT
few,TRBD2,TRBV7-9,TRBJ2-1,CASSLAGLAGVDEQFF,TGTGCCAGCAGCTTAGCCGGACTAGCGGGGGTGGATGAGCAGTTCTTC
few,TRBD2,TRBV24-1,TRBJ2-1,CATSDPTSGRVNEQFF,TGTGCCACCAGTGATCCGACTAGCGGGAGGGTCAATGAGCAGTTCTTC
.,.,TRBV6-6,TRBJ2-7,CASSYVAGAAYEQYF,TGTGCCAGCAGTTACGTAGCAGGGGCTGCATACGAGCAGTACTTC
.,TRBD1,TRBV10-3,TRBJ2-3,CAISDTGEWVGGTQYF,TGTGCCATCAGTGACACAGGGGAGTGGGTTGGTGGTACGCAGTATTTT
once,.,TRBV18,TRBJ2-3,CASSRRTSRDTDTQYF,TGTGCCAGCTCCCGGAGGACGTCGAGGGACACAGATACGCAGTATTTT
many,TRBD1,TRBV5-1,TRBJ1-5,CASSLGEGASGNQPQHF,TGCGCCAGCAGCTTGGGAGAGGGGGCCTCCGGCAATCAGCCCCAGCATTTT
.,.,TRBV7-8,TRBJ1-2,CASSLTAGQNYGYTF,TGTGCCAGCAGCTTAACGGCAGGACAGAACTATGGCTACACCTTC
.,TRBD1,TRBV12-3/TRBV12-4,TRBJ1-2,CASRKGTGAYGYTF,TGTGCCAGCAGGAAGGGGACAGGGGCCTATGGCTACACCTTC
.,TRBD2,TRBV12-3/TRBV12-4,TRBJ2-3,CASNLAGVTDTQYF,TGTGCCAGCAACCTAGCGGGGGTCACAGATACGCAGTATTTT
many,.,TRBV5-1,TRBJ2-7,CASSLGFAGTYYEQYF,TGCGCCAGCAGCTTGGGGTTTGCAGGGACCTACTACGAGCAGTACTTC
.,TRBD2,TRBV12-3/TRBV12-4,TRBJ2-3,CASSFSLAGAGDTQYF,TGTGCCAGCAGTTTCTCCTTAGCGGGGGCCGGAGATACGCAGTATTTT
few,.,TRBV19,TRBJ2-1,CASNENSGNEQFF,TGTGCCAGTAATGAAAATTCTGGAAATGAGCAGTTCTTC
few,TRBD2,TRBV5-4,TRBJ2-1,CASSRALAGGSYNEQFF,TGTGCCAGCAGCCGGGCTCTAGCGGGAGGGAGCTACAATGAGCAGTTCTTC
.,.,TRBV5-1,TRBJ1-2,CASSQAGESYGYTF,TGCGCCAGCAGTCAAGCGGGGGAGTCATATGGCTACACCTTC
few,.,TRBV25-1,TRBJ2-5,CASSLPGPAQETQYF,TGTGCCAGCAGTCTTCCGGGCCCAGCTCAAGAGACCCAGTACTTC
.,TRBD1,TRBV3-1,TRBJ2-7,CASSTAGTDYEQYF,TGTGCCAGCAGCACAGCCGGGACAGACTACGAGCAGTACTTC
.,.,TRBV7-9,TRBJ2-6,CASSLVGISGANVLTF,TGTGCCAGCAGCTTAGTCGGCATCTCTGGGGCCAACGTCCTGACTTTC
few,TRBD1,TRBV5-6,TRBJ2-3,CASRLPGQGSTDTQYF,TGTGCCAGCAGGCTACCGGGACAGGGCAGCACAGATACGCAGTATTTT
many,.,TRBV12-3/TRBV12-4,TRBJ2-1,CASSFRLSGEQFF,TGTGCCAGCAGTTTTCGTCTTTCCGGTGAGCAGTTCTTC
few,TRBD2,TRBV19,TRBJ2-2,CASSSWTSLAGELFF,TGTGCCAGTAGTTCCTGGACTAGCTTGGCCGGGGAGCTGTTTTTT
.,.,TRBV6-5,TRBJ1-3,CASSLRWSSGNTIYF,TGTGCCAGCAGCCTCCGTTGGAGCTCTGGAAACACCATATATTTT